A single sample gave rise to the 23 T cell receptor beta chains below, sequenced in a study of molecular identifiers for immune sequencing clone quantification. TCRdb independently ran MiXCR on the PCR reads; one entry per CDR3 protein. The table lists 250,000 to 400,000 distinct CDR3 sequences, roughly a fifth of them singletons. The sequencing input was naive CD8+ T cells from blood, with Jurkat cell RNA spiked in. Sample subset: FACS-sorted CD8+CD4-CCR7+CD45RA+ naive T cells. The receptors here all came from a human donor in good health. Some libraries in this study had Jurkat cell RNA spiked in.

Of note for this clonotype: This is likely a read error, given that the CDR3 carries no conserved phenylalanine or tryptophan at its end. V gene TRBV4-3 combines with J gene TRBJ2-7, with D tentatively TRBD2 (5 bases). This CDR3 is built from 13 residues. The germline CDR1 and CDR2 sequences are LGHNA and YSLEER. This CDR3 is CASSQAVGYEQYL. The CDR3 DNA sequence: TGCGCCAGCAGTCAAGCGGTCGGTTACGAGCAGTACCTC.

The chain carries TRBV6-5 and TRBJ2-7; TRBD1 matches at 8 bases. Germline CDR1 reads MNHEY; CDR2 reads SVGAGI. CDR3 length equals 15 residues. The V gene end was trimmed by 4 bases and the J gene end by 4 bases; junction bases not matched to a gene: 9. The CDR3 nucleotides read TGTGCCAGCAGTTCCACAAACAGGGGGAATTACGAGCAGTACTTC. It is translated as CASSSTNRGNYEQYF.

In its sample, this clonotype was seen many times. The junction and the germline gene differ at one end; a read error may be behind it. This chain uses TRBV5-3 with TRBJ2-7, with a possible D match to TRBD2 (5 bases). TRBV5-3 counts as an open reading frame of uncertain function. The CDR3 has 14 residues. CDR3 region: CAGRWLAGAYEQYF. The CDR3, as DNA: TGTGCCGGAAGGTGGCTAGCAGGAGCGTACGAGCAGTACTTC.

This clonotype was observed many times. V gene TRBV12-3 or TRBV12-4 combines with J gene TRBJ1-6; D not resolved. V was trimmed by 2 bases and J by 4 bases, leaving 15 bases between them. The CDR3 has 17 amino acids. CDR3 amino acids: CASSLRHGMIYNSPLHF. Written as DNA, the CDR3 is TGTGCCAGCAGTTTACGGCACGGAATGATTTATAATTCACCCCTCCACTTT.

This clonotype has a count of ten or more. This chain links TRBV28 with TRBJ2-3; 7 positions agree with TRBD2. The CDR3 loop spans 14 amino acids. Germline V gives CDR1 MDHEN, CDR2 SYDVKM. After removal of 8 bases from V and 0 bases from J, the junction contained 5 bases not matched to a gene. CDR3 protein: CASRERGSTDTQYF. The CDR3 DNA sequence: TGTGCCAGCCGGGAGCGGGGTAGCACAGATACGCAGTATTTT.

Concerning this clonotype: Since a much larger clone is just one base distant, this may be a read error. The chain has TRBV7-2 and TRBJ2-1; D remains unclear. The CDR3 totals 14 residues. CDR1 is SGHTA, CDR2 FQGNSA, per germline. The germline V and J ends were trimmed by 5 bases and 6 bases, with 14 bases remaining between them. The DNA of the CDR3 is TGTGCCAGCAGCCCCTTTGGTCCACTCAATGAGCAGTTCTTC. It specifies CASSPFGPLNEQFF.

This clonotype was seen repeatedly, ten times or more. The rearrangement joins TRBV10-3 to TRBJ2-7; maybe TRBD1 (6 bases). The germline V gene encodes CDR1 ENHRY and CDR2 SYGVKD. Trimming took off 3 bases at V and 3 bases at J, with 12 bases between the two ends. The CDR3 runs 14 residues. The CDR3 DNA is TGTGCCATCAGTGACCCCCAGGGGAACTACGAGCAGTACTTC. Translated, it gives CAISDPQGNYEQYF.

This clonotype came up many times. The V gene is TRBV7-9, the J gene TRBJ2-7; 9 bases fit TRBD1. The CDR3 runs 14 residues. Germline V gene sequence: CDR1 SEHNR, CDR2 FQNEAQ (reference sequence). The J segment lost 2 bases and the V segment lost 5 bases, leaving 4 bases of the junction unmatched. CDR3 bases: TGTGCCAGCAGCATAGACAGGGGGACCTACGAGCAGTACTTC. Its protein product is CASSIDRGTYEQYF. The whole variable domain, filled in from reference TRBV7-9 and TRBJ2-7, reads DTGVSQNPRHKITKRGQNVTFRCDPISEHNRLYWYRQTLGQGPEFLTYFQNEAQLEKSRLLSDRFSAERPKGSFSTLEIQRTEQGDSAMYLCASSIDRGTYEQYFGPGTRLTVT.

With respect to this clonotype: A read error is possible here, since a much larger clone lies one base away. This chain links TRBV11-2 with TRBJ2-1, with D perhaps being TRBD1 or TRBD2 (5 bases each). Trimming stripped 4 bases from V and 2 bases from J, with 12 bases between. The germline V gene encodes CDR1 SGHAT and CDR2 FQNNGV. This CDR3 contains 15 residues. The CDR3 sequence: CASSSGGGPYNEQFF. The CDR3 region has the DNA TGTGCCAGCAGCTCAGGTGGGGGACCCTACAATGAGCAGTTCTTC. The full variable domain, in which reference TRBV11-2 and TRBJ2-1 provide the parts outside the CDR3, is EAGVAQSPRYKIIEKRQSVAFWCNPISGHATLYWYQQILGQGPKLLIQFQNNGVVDDSQLPKDRFSAERLKGVDSTLKIQPAKLEDSAVYLCASSSGGGPYNEQFFGPGTRLTVL.

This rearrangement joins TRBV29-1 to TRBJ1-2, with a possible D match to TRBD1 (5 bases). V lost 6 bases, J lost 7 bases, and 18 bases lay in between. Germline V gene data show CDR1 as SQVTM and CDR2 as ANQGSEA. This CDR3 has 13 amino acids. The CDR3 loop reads CSVQLWDGGGYTF. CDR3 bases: TGCAGCGTCCAGCTGTGGGACGGTGGTGGCTACACCTTC.

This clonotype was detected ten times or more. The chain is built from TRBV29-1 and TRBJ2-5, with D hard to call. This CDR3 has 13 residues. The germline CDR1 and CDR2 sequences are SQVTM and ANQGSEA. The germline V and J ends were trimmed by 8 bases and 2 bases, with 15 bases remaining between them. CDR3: CSHDKENQETQYF. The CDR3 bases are TGCAGCCACGACAAAGAAAATCAAGAGACCCAGTACTTC.

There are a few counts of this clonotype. CDR3: CASSIPQGDTEAFF. Written as DNA, the CDR3 is TGTGCCAGCAGTATACCGCAGGGGGACACTGAAGCTTTCTTT. V usage is TRBV12-3 or TRBV12-4 and J usage is TRBJ1-1; 7 bases match TRBD1. The CDR3 sequence is 14 residues long. The V and J ends lost 5 bases and 3 bases, in that order; junction bases with no gene match: 6.

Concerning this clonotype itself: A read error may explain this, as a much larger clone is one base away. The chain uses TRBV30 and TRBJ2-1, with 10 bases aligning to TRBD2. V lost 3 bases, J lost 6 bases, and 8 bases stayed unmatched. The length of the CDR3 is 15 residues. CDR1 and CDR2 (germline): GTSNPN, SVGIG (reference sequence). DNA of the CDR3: TGTGCCTGGAGGAGGACTAGCGGAACCTGCAATGAGCAGTTCTTC. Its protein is CAWRRTSGTCNEQFF.

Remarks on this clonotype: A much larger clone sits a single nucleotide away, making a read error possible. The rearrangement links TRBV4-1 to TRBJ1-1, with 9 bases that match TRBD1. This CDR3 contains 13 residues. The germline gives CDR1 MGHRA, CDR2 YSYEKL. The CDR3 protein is CASRPDRGTEVFF. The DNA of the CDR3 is TGCGCCAGCAGACCGGACAGGGGCACTGAAGTTTTCTTT.

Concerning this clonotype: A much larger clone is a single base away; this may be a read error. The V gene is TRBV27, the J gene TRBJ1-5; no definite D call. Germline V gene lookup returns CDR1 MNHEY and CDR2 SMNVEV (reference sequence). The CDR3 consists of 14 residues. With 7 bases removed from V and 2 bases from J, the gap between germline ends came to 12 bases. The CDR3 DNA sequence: TGTGCCAGCAATCCCGGCGTTGGCAATCAGCCCCAGCATTTT. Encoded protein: CASNPGVGNQPQHF.

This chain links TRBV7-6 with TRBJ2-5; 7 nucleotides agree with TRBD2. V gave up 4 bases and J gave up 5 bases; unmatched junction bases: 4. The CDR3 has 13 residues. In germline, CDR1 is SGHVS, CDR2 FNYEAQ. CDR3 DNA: TGTGCCAGCAGCTCCGATAGCGGGGAGACCCAGTACTTC. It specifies CASSSDSGETQYF.

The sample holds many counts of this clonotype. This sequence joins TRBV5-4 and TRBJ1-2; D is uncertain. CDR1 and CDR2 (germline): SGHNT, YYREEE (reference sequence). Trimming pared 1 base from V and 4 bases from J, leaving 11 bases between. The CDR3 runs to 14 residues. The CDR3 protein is CASSLPEHPYGYTF. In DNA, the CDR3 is TGTGCCAGCAGCTTGCCCGAGCATCCCTATGGCTACACCTTC.

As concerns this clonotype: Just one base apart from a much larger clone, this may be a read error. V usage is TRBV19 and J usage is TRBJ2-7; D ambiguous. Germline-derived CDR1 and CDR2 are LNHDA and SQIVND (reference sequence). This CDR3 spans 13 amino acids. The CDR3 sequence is CVSSKTDSYEQYF. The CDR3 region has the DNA TGTGTCAGTAGTAAAACAGACTCCTACGAGCAGTACTTC. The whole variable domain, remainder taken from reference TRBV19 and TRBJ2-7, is DGGITQSPKYLFRKEGQNVTLSCEQNLNHDAMYWYRQDPGQGLRLIYYSQIVNDFQKGDIAEGYSVSREKKESFPLTVTSAQKNPTAFYLCVSSKTDSYEQYFGPGTRLTVT.

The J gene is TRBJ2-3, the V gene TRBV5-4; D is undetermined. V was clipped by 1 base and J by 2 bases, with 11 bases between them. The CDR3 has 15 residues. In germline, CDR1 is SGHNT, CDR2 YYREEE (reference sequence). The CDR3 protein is CASSLFGLNTDTQYF. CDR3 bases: TGTGCCAGCAGCTTGTTCGGCTTGAACACAGATACGCAGTATTTT.

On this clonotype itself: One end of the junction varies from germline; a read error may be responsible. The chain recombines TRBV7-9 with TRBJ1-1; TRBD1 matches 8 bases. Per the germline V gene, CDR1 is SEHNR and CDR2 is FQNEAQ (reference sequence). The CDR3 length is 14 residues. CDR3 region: CASSWTGPNIEAFF. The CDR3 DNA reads TGTGCCAGCAGCTGGACAGGGCCAAACATTGAAGCTTTCTTT.

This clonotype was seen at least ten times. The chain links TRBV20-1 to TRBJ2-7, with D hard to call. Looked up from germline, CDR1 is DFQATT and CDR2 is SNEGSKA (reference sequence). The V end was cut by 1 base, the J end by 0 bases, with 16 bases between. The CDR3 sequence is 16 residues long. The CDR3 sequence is CSARVGPGRSSYEQYF. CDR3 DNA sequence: TGCAGTGCTAGAGTTGGCCCAGGCAGAAGCTCCTACGAGCAGTACTTC.

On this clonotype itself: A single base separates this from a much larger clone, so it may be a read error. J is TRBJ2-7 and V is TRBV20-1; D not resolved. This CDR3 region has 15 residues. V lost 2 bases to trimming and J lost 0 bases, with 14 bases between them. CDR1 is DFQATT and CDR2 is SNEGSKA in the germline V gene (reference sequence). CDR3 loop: CSARSSDPSSYEQYF. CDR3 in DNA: TGCAGTGCTAGATCATCAGACCCGAGCTCCTACGAGCAGTACTTC.

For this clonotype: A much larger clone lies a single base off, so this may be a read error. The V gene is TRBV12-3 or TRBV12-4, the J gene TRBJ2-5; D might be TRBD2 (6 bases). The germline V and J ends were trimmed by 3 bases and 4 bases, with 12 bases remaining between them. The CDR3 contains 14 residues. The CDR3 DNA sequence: TGTGCCAGCAGTTTCGCGTGGGGAGGAGAGACCCAGTACTTC. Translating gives CASSFAWGGETQYF.